One and the same sample provided the 22 T cell receptor beta chains below, sequenced in a study of Ad26.COV2.S vaccination and SARS-CoV-2 variants. As to treatment: roughly 18 received Ad26.COV2.S at low or high dose, single or two shots; 5 received placebo; per-sample allocation not given. Day 63 after the first injection of vaccine or placebo was the sampling time. The repertoire was sequenced with immunoSEQ multiplex PCR; TCRdb's copy has only in-frame clones and lacks some. This sample has some 330,000 clones, with roughly 90% found just once. Sequenced material: peripheral blood, taken in a trial of Ad26.COV2.S vaccine versus placebo. The receptors derive from a person aged 18 to 65 who received the Ad26.COV2.S COVID-19 vaccine or a placebo.

The chain has TRBV5-1 and TRBJ1-2; weak D call: TRBD1 (6 bases). Germline loops: CDR1 SGHRS, CDR2 YFSETQ. Trimming removed 7 bases at V and 8 bases at J, with 27 bases between. This CDR3 contains 16 residues. CDR3 nucleotide sequence: TGCGCCAGCTACACAGAACAGGGTGGGATTAGGAACGGCTACACCTTC. Amino acids: CASYTEQGGIRNGYTF. Based on the CDR3 plus reference TRBV5-1 and TRBJ1-2, the full variable domain is KAGVTQTPRYLIKTRGQQVTLSCSPISGHRSVSWYQQTPGQGLQFLFEYFSETQRNKGNFPGRFSGRQFSNSRSEMNVSTLELGDSALYLCASYTEQGGIRNGYTFGSGTRLTVV.

The genes are TRBV12-3 or TRBV12-4 and TRBJ1-1; D is unclear. Trimming removed 1 base at V and 7 bases at J, with 4 bases between. The CDR3 has 11 amino acids. The CDR3: CASSLGDEAFF. CDR3 bases: TGTGCCAGCAGTTTAGGCGATGAAGCTTTCTTT.

The rearrangement uses TRBV27 and TRBJ2-3; the match to TRBD2 covers 8 bases. The trim removed 5 bases at V and 14 bases at J, leaving 18 bases unmatched. CDR1 MNHEY and CDR2 SMNVEV come from the germline V gene (reference sequence). The CDR3 extends over 15 amino acids. The CDR3 nucleotides read TGTGCCAGCAGTCCCGGACTTAGCGGGGTCGAACAGCCGTATTTT. Encoded protein: CASSPGLSGVEQPYF.

This chain connects TRBV19 to TRBJ1-2; D is possibly TRBD1 (5 bases). V gave up 7 bases and J gave up 0 bases, with 15 bases separating them. The CDR3 contains 15 residues. Per the germline V gene, CDR1 is LNHDA and CDR2 is SQIVND (reference sequence). Here the CDR3 reads CASKLLQETNYGYTF. CDR3 sequence (DNA): TGTGCCAGTAAACTTTTACAGGAGACTAACTATGGCTACACCTTC. Based on the CDR3 plus reference TRBV19 and TRBJ1-2, the full variable domain is DGGITQSPKYLFRKEGQNVTLSCEQNLNHDAMYWYRQDPGQGLRLIYYSQIVNDFQKGDIAEGYSVSREKKESFPLTVTSAQKNPTAFYLCASKLLQETNYGYTFGSGTRLTVV.

The chain recombines TRBV6-5 with TRBJ1-1; 7 bases are a match to TRBD1. The CDR3 contains 13 residues. Germline V CDR1 and CDR2: MNHEY, SVGAGI. With V trimmed by 6 bases and J by 5 bases, 6 bases remained unmatched. This CDR3 is CASSHRGGTEAFF. The CDR3 bases are TGTGCCAGCAGCCACAGGGGCGGGACTGAAGCTTTCTTT.

The V and J genes are TRBV15 and TRBJ1-1; the D is unclear. CDR1 LNHNV and CDR2 YYDKDF come from the germline V gene (reference sequence). V lost 4 bases, J lost 1 base, and 7 bases lay in between. The CDR3 extends over 13 amino acids. CDR3 sequence: CATSNSENTEAFF. The CDR3 coding sequence is TGTGCCACCAGCAACTCTGAGAACACTGAAGCTTTCTTT.

The V and J genes are TRBV11-3 and TRBJ1-6, with unresolved D. The CDR3 totals 13 residues. With 5 bases removed from V and 7 bases from J, the gap between germline ends came to 9 bases. Germline CDR1 reads SGHNT; CDR2 reads YENEEA. Here the CDR3 reads CASSRRGNSPLHF. CDR3 coding DNA: TGTGCCAGCAGCCGCCGCGGGAATTCACCCCTCCACTTT.

The chain joins TRBV19 to TRBJ2-3; D gene uncertain. The germline V gene has CDR1 LNHDA and CDR2 SQIVND (reference sequence). This CDR3 is 13 amino acids long. V lost 4 bases and J 1 base, leaving 6 bases between the germline ends. CDR3 nucleotide sequence: TGTGCCAGTAGTAACCGTGGCACAGATACGCAGTATTTT. Translated, it gives CASSNRGTDTQYF.

The V and J genes are TRBV5-1 and TRBJ1-2; D is unresolved. CDR3 size: 13 residues. Germline V gene data show CDR1 as SGHRS and CDR2 as YFSETQ. V was cut by 7 bases and J by 2 bases, with 12 bases left in between. CDR3 coding DNA: TGCGCCAGCCGACCGGCCAGGAACTATGGCTACACCTTC. Protein product: CASRPARNYGYTF. The whole variable domain, remainder taken from reference TRBV5-1 and TRBJ1-2, is KAGVTQTPRYLIKTRGQQVTLSCSPISGHRSVSWYQQTPGQGLQFLFEYFSETQRNKGNFPGRFSGRQFSNSRSEMNVSTLELGDSALYLCASRPARNYGYTFGSGTRLTVV.

The CDR3 reads CASSPHGPGANVLTF. Written as DNA, the CDR3 is TGTGCCAGCAGCCCTCACGGGCCTGGGGCCAACGTCCTGACTTTC. The chain is built from TRBV5-5 and TRBJ2-6, with D unresolved. CDR1 is SGHKS and CDR2 is YYEKEE in the germline V gene (reference sequence). This CDR3 contains 15 residues. V gave up 4 bases and J gave up 2 bases, with 10 bases separating them.

The genes are TRBV11-2 and TRBJ1-2; 9 nucleotides agree with TRBD1. The trim removed 6 bases at V and 13 bases at J, leaving 12 bases unmatched. CDR1 SGHAT and CDR2 FQNNGV come from the germline V gene. CDR3 size: 13 residues. This CDR3 reads CASSSGTGIPSTF. CDR3 sequence (DNA): TGTGCCAGCAGTTCCGGGACAGGGATTCCTAGCACCTTC.

V usage is TRBV5-1 and J usage is TRBJ1-1; no firm D call. The CDR3 runs 13 residues. Germline V gives CDR1 SGHRS, CDR2 YFSETQ. The germline V and J ends were trimmed by 4 bases and 2 bases, with 9 bases remaining between them. CDR3: CASSQDENTEAFF. In DNA form, the CDR3 reads TGCGCCAGCAGCCAAGACGAAAACACTGAAGCTTTCTTT.

This clone is a singleton in its sample. The sample has other DNA sequences that encode this CDR3 too. The chain is built from TRBV7-2 and TRBJ1-2, with 7 positions matching TRBD1. The CDR3 has 14 residues. The ends lost 5 bases at V and 2 bases at J; junction bases unmatched: 5. Per the germline V gene, CDR1 is SGHTA and CDR2 is FQGNSA. The CDR3 loop reads CASSPTGSNYGYTF. For the CDR3, the DNA is TGTGCCAGCAGCCCGACAGGGTCCAACTATGGCTACACCTTC.

A few counts support this clone. Other DNA sequences of this sample code for an identical CDR3. This rearrangement joins TRBV5-1 to TRBJ2-7, with TRBD1 as a possible D gene (5 bases). CDR1 and CDR2 (germline): SGHRS, YFSETQ. The CDR3 has 14 residues. V shed 0 bases and J shed 1 base, with 8 bases lying between them. The CDR3 reads CASSLGPGSYEQYF. Written as DNA, the CDR3 is TGCGCCAGCAGCTTGGGCCCAGGGTCCTACGAGCAGTACTTC.

This chain joins TRBV7-9 and TRBJ1-2; D uncertain. This CDR3 comprises 16 residues. The V and J ends lost 4 bases and 2 bases respectively, with 17 bases between them. Germline CDR1 is SEHNR and CDR2 is FQNEAQ (reference sequence). The CDR3 loop is CASSSTAPSPNYGYTF. The CDR3 nucleotides are TGTGCCAGCAGCTCCACAGCGCCGTCTCCAAACTATGGCTACACCTTC.

This chain uses TRBV15 with TRBJ2-1; 9 nucleotides match TRBD1. Per germline, CDR1 LNHNV and CDR2 YYDKDF (reference sequence). After removal of 5 bases from V and 3 bases from J, the junction contained 8 bases not matched to a gene. The CDR3 runs 16 residues. The CDR3 DNA reads as TGTGCCACCAGCCCCGGGACAGGGCCTAGCTACAATGAGCAGTTCTTC. Its translation: CATSPGTGPSYNEQFF.

This clone was recorded only once. The J gene is TRBJ1-1, the V gene TRBV9, with TRBD1 matching 7 bases. V dropped 5 bases and J dropped 5; count of bases not matched to a gene: 6. The V gene's germline CDR1 is SGDLS and CDR2 YYNGEE. The CDR3 runs to 13 residues. The CDR3 loop reads CASSNTGDTEAFF. Here the CDR3 DNA reads TGTGCCAGCAGTAACACAGGGGATACTGAAGCTTTCTTT. The variable domain in full, completed from reference TRBV9 and TRBJ1-1, reads DSGVTQTPKHLITATGQRVTLRCSPRSGDLSVYWYQQSLDQGLQFLIQYYNGEERAKGNILERFSAQQFPDLHSELNLSSLELGDSALYFCASSNTGDTEAFFGQGTRLTVV.

The rearrangement uses TRBV30 and TRBJ2-3, with 11 bases that match TRBD2. The trim removed 5 bases at V and 6 bases at J, leaving 13 bases unmatched. The germline V gene encodes CDR1 GTSNPN and CDR2 SVGIG (reference sequence). The CDR3 is made up of 16 amino acids. CDR3 sequence reads: CAWGGALAGGADTQYF. CDR3 DNA: TGTGCCTGGGGGGGGGCCCTAGCGGGAGGTGCGGATACGCAGTATTTT.

This chain links TRBV9 with TRBJ1-1, with D possibly matching TRBD1 (5 bases). This CDR3 has 17 amino acids. Germline V CDR1 and CDR2: SGDLS, YYNGEE. V was trimmed by 0 bases and J by 0 bases, leaving 15 bases between them. The CDR3 here is CASSVVTASYMNTEAFF. The CDR3 nucleotides are TGTGCCAGCAGCGTAGTGACAGCGTCGTATATGAACACTGAAGCTTTCTTT.

The chain is built from TRBV5-5 and TRBJ1-1, with no clear D. Trimming took off 4 bases at V and 1 base at J, with 17 bases between the two ends. CDR3 length equals 16 residues. The germline CDR1 and CDR2 sequences are SGHKS and YYEKEE (reference sequence). CDR3 sequence (DNA): TGTGCCAGCAGCGAGCGTGGGCCGTGGGGGAACACTGAAGCTTTCTTT. Protein product: CASSERGPWGNTEAFF.

This chain joins TRBV15 and TRBJ2-7, with a weak D call TRBD1 (6 bases). Trimming stripped 4 bases from V and 5 bases from J, with 18 bases between. The CDR3 has 15 residues. CDR1 LNHNV and CDR2 YYDKDF come from the germline V gene (reference sequence). The CDR3 reads CATSTGQRARDEQYV. CDR3 bases: TGTGCCACCAGCACAGGACAGAGAGCTCGGGACGAGCAGTACGTC.

The chain uses TRBV20-1 and TRBJ2-1; D might be TRBD2 (6 bases). This CDR3 has 16 amino acids. V gave up 3 bases and J gave up 0 bases, with 15 bases separating them. Germline V lookup: CDR1 DFQATT, CDR2 SNEGSKA (reference sequence). CDR3 DNA sequence: TGCAGTGCTAGTAGTTACCGGGGGACCTCCTACAATGAGCAGTTCTTC. Translating it yields CSASSYRGTSYNEQFF.